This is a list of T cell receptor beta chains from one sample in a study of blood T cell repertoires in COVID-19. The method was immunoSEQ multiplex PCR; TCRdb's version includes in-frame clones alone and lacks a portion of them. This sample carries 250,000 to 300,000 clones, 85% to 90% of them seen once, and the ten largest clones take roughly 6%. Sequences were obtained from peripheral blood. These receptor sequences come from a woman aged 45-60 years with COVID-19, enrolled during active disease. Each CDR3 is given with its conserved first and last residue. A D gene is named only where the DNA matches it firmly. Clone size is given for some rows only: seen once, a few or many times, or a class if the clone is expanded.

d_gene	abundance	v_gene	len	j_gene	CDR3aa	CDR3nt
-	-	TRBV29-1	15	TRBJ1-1	CSVYVTGGRYTEAFF	TGCAGCGTTTATGTGACAGGTGGCAGATACACTGAAGCTTTCTTT
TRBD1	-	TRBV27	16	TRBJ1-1	CASSSPGQGLNTEAFF	TGTGCCAGCAGTTCACCGGGACAGGGCCTGAACACTGAAGCTTTCTTT
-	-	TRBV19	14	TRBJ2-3	CASKDWGSTDTQYF	TGTGCCAGTAAGGACTGGGGTAGCACAGATACGCAGTATTTT
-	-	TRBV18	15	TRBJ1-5	CASSPSEGGHQPQHF	TGTGCCAGCTCACCATCGGAGGGTGGCCATCAGCCCCAGCATTTT
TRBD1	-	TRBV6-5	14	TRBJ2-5	CASRGRQGQETQYF	TGTGCCAGCAGAGGGAGACAGGGCCAAGAGACCCAGTACTTC
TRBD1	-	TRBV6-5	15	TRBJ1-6	CASTYRDRGYSPLHF	TGTGCCAGCACTTACCGGGACAGGGGTTATTCACCCCTCCACTTT
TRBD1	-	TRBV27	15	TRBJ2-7	CASREGTGGLGEQYF	TGTGCCAGCAGAGAGGGGACAGGGGGCTTGGGGGAGCAGTACTTC
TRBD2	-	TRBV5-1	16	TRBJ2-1	CASSTGLAGVLNEQFF	TGCGCCAGCAGCACGGGACTAGCGGGAGTTCTCAATGAGCAGTTCTTC
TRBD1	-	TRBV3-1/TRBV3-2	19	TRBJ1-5	CASSQDGLAGGMGNQPQHF	TGTGCCAGCAGCCAAGACGGGTTGGCAGGGGGTATGGGCAATCAGCCCCAGCATTTT
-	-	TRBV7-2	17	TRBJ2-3	CASSTTPSRGTPDTQYF	TGTGCCAGCAGCACCACCCCCTCTCGCGGGACTCCAGATACGCAGTATTTT
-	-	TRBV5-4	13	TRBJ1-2	CASSHGQPDGYTF	TGTGCCAGCAGCCACGGACAGCCCGACGGCTACACCTTC
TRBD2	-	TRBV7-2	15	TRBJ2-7	CASRSRLAGVYEQYF	TGTGCCAGCAGAAGCCGACTAGCGGGAGTCTACGAGCAGTACTTC
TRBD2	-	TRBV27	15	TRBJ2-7	CASSSRLAGAYEQYF	TGTGCCAGCAGTTCGAGACTAGCGGGAGCGTACGAGCAGTACTTC
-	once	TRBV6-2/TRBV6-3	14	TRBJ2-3	CASTYGRQSATQYF	TGTGCCAGCACTTACGGACGACAGTCCGCTACGCAGTATTTT
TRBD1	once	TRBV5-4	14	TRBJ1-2	CASSFERQGGGYTF	TGTGCCAGCAGCTTCGAACGACAGGGCGGTGGCTACACCTTC
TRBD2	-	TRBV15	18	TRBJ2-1	CATSNRPTVAGSYNEQFF	TGTGCCACCAGCAACCGCCCTACCGTAGCGGGCTCCTACAATGAGCAGTTCTTC
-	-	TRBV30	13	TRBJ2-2	CAWRQGNTGELFF	TGTGCCTGGAGGCAGGGGAACACCGGGGAGCTGTTTTTT
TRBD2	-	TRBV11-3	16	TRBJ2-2	CASSQGLAGGTGELFF	TGTGCCAGCAGCCAGGGACTAGCGGGAGGAACCGGGGAGCTGTTTTTT
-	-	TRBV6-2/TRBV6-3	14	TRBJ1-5	CASSYSEDNQPQHF	TGTGCCAGCAGTTACTCAGAGGACAATCAGCCCCAGCATTTT
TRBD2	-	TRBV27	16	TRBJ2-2	CASSLYSGTNTGELFF	TGTGCCAGCAGTTTATATAGCGGGACAAACACCGGGGAGCTGTTTTTT
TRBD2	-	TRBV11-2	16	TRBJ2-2	CASSLGSRGGTGELFF	TGTGCCAGCAGCTTAGGTTCCCGCGGGGGCACCGGGGAGCTGTTTTTT
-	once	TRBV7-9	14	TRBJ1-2	CASSLVSGNYGYTF	TGTGCCAGCAGCTTAGTATCTGGCAACTATGGCTACACCTTC
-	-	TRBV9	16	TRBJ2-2	CASSVVAGTNTGELFF	TGTGCCAGCAGCGTAGTTGCAGGGACAAACACCGGGGAGCTGTTTTTT
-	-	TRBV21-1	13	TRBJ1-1	CASSKDRVYEAFF	TGTGCCAGCAGCAAAGACAGGGTATACGAAGCTTTCTTT
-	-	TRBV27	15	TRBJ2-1	CASKLLGSSYNEQFF	TGTGCCAGCAAATTACTCGGGAGCTCCTACAATGAGCAGTTCTTC
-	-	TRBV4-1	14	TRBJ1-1	CASSQPGLNTEAFF	TGCGCCAGCAGCCAACCAGGGTTGAACACTGAAGCTTTCTTT
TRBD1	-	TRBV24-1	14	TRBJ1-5	CATRGTGDNQPQHF	TGTGCCACCAGGGGGACAGGGGACAATCAGCCCCAGCATTTT